These 21 T cell receptor beta chains were sequenced from one sample in a study of T cells in Graves' hyperthyroidism and ophthalmopathy. Authors of the study amplified TCR beta CDR3 regions from RNA transcripts. TCR CDR3 regions were first amplified by RT-PCR with HTBI primers. TCRdb fed the multiplex PCR reads into MiXCR, producing one record per CDR3 protein. The repertoire holds around 300,000 distinct CDR3 sequences, roughly an eighth seen once, with 30% to 40% in the top ten. The sequenced sample was blood. The source of these receptors is a woman in her 40s with Graves' ophthalmopathy.

This clonotype was recorded many times. This rearrangement joins TRBV20-1 to TRBJ2-7; 8 bases line up with TRBD2. V dropped 0 bases and J dropped 7; count of bases not matched to a gene: 11. CDR1 is DFQATT, CDR2 SNEGSKA, per germline (reference sequence). The CDR3 length is 15 residues. CDR3 sequence reads: CSARDHPASGLEQYF. CDR3 in DNA: TGCAGTGCTAGAGATCATCCGGCTAGCGGGTTGGAGCAGTACTTC.

This clonotype was counted ten times or more. V and J are TRBV9 and TRBJ2-2, with D perhaps matching TRBD1 (6 bases). Germline CDR1 and CDR2: SGDLS and YYNGEE. This CDR3 is built from 13 residues. Trimming shortened V by 7 bases and J by 4 bases, and 11 bases separated the two germline ends. CDR3: CASGAGATGELFF. CDR3 nucleotides: TGTGCCAGCGGGGCAGGGGCCACCGGGGAGCTGTTTTTT.

As to this clonotype: A clone one base away is much larger, so this may be a read error. The rearrangement joins TRBV18 to TRBJ2-3; maybe TRBD2 (6 bases). From germline, CDR1 is KGHSH and CDR2 LQKENI. This CDR3 region has 16 residues. V was shortened by 6 bases and J by 1 base, with 17 bases between the two germline ends. In DNA form, the CDR3 reads TGTGCCAGCTCGTTGAGGGGAGGTCACGGCACAGATACGCAGTATTTT. It specifies CASSLRGGHGTDTQYF.

This clonotype was observed a handful of times. The chain couples TRBV15 to TRBJ1-4, with D possibly matching TRBD1 (6 bases). Germline V CDR1 and CDR2: LNHNV, YYDKDF (reference sequence). V was shortened by 1 base and J by 1 base, with 10 bases between the two germline ends. This CDR3 spans 16 amino acids. The CDR3 protein is CATSRVSRGTNEKLFF. The CDR3 DNA sequence: TGTGCCACCAGCAGAGTCAGCAGGGGAACTAATGAAAAACTGTTTTTT.

This clonotype was observed many times. The chain employs TRBV12-3 or TRBV12-4 and TRBJ1-5, with no clear D. Trimming removed 4 bases from V and 6 bases from J, with 19 bases in between. CDR3 length equals 16 residues. The CDR3 loop is CASSSALGIMGQPQHF. The CDR3 nucleotides are TGTGCCAGCAGTTCGGCCTTAGGGATAATGGGTCAGCCCCAGCATTTT.

V is TRBV5-4 and J is TRBJ2-5; D might be TRBD1 (7 bases). The CDR3 length is 15 residues. V shed 4 bases and J shed 4 bases, with 17 bases lying between them. Germline V gives CDR1 SGHNT, CDR2 YYREEE (reference sequence). Here the CDR3 reads CASSLTGRGAETQYF. The CDR3 nucleotides read TGTGCCAGCAGCCTCACGGGCAGGGGGGCAGAGACCCAGTACTTC.

This clonotype appeared many times. The chain links TRBV4-1 to TRBJ1-1; D remains unclear. Trimming cost V 10 bases and J 1 base, with 10 bases left between them. Per the germline V gene, CDR1 is MGHRA and CDR2 is YSYEKL. CDR3 length equals 12 residues. The CDR3 DNA follows: TGCGCCAAAGAGGCCGGGAACACTGAAGCTTTCTTT. Translating gives CAKEAGNTEAFF.

This clonotype has only a few counts. The genes are TRBV19 and TRBJ1-4; D might be TRBD1 (6 bases). CDR3 length equals 14 residues. Germline CDR1 reads LNHDA; CDR2 reads SQIVND (reference sequence). V shed 7 bases and J shed 8 bases, with 17 bases lying between them. The CDR3 sequence: CASIGNSRGEKLFF. CDR3 DNA sequence: TGTGCCAGTATCGGAAACTCGAGGGGGGAAAAACTGTTTTTT.

This clonotype was recorded a few times. The chain has TRBV20-1 and TRBJ1-1, with a tentative D call TRBD1 (5 bases). Germline loops: CDR1 DFQATT, CDR2 SNEGSKA (reference sequence). This CDR3 region has 16 residues. The V and J ends lost 5 bases and 1 base respectively, with 20 bases between them. CDR3 nucleotide sequence: TGCAGTGCTCTTAGTGGGCAAGCGACAGCGAACACTGAAGCTTTCTTT. Translating gives CSALSGQATANTEAFF.

This clonotype has ten or more counts. The chain uses TRBV3-1 and TRBJ2-3, with 9 bases fitting TRBD2. The CDR3 contains 16 residues. J lost 9 bases, V lost 2 bases, and 12 bases had no gene match. Germline V gives CDR1 LGHDT, CDR2 YNNKEL (reference sequence). The CDR3 nucleotides read TGTGCCAGCAGCCAATCCCAAGCGGGAGGAGGTCTGACGCAGTATTTT. This gives the protein CASSQSQAGGGLTQYF.

This clonotype was detected a few times. This chain links TRBV4-1 with TRBJ2-7; 9 bases agree with TRBD2. CDR1 is MGHRA and CDR2 is YSYEKL in the germline V gene. The trim removed 8 bases at V and 1 base at J, leaving 9 bases unmatched. The CDR3 extends over 15 amino acids. This CDR3 is CASAGLAGSSYEQYF. DNA for the CDR3: TGCGCCAGCGCAGGTCTAGCGGGGAGTTCCTACGAGCAGTACTTC.

V usage is TRBV20-1 and J usage is TRBJ2-3; 8 nucleotides line up with TRBD2. The CDR3 runs to 15 residues. The germline CDR1 and CDR2 sequences are DFQATT and SNEGSKA (reference sequence). V lost 6 bases to trimming and J lost 7 bases; unmatched junction nucleotides: 15. CDR3 protein: CSAPDFSGEENTQYF. CDR3 DNA sequence: TGCAGTGCCCCAGATTTTAGCGGGGAAGAGAATACGCAGTATTTT.

V is TRBV18 and J is TRBJ1-1, with TRBD1 matching over 11 bases. The CDR3 contains 17 residues. V was pared by 3 bases and J by 0 bases, with 6 bases of the junction left unmatched. In germline, CDR1 is KGHSH, CDR2 LQKENI. CDR3 protein: CASSPFGQGAMNTEAFF. The CDR3 DNA reads as TGTGCCAGCTCACCCTTCGGACAGGGGGCGATGAACACTGAAGCTTTCTTT.

The genes are TRBV19 and TRBJ2-5, with TRBD2 identical over 8 bases. This CDR3 region has 17 residues. With 7 bases clipped from V and 4 bases from J, the junction kept 17 bases outside the gene matches. Per the germline V gene, CDR1 is LNHDA and CDR2 is SQIVND (reference sequence). CDR3 DNA sequence: TGTGCCAGTACCAACCCTCCCGCGGGGGGCGCGGGAGAGACCCAGTACTTC. Translated: CASTNPPAGGAGETQYF.

V gene TRBV7-9 combines with J gene TRBJ2-1; weak D call: TRBD1 (6 bases). The CDR3 is 15 amino acids. Germline assignment: CDR1 SEHNR and CDR2 FQNEAQ (reference sequence). Trimming took 1 base from V and 14 from J, leaving 21 bases between them. CDR3 in DNA: TGTGCCAGCAGCTTAGATCGGTGGGGGCAGGGTGGGAAGTTCTTC. This codes for CASSLDRWGQGGKFF.

The rearrangement joins TRBV5-4 to TRBJ2-3; tentative D call: TRBD1 (6 bases). CDR3 size: 16 residues. Germline CDR1 is SGHNT and CDR2 is YYREEE (reference sequence). V lost 5 bases to trimming and J lost 2 bases, with 18 bases between them. The CDR3 protein is CASRRRQDPATDTQYF. CDR3 sequence (DNA): TGTGCCAGCAGAAGACGACAGGACCCCGCCACAGATACGCAGTATTTT.

This clonotype has a count of ten or more. The V gene is TRBV3-1, the J gene TRBJ2-1, with D uncertain. The CDR3 runs to 14 residues. The ends were cut back, 1 base at V and 8 bases at J, with 12 bases in the middle. Germline CDR1 reads LGHDT; CDR2 reads YNNKEL (reference sequence). The CDR3 DNA reads TGTGCCAGCAGCCAAGCGGATGAGAGTCATGAGCAGTTCTTC. As protein: CASSQADESHEQFF.

This clonotype was detected many times. The rearrangement joins TRBV20-1 to TRBJ1-1; 9 nucleotides match TRBD1. The V gene end was trimmed by 6 bases and the J gene end by 0 bases; junction bases not matched to a gene: 11. The length of the CDR3 is 16 residues. The V gene's germline CDR1 is DFQATT and CDR2 SNEGSKA (reference sequence). CDR3 sequence: CSAKNRDRVMNTEAFF. CDR3 DNA: TGCAGTGCCAAGAACCGGGACAGGGTCATGAACACTGAAGCTTTCTTT.

The table lists this clonotype with many counts. The rearrangement links TRBV28 to TRBJ2-1; TRBD1 agrees at 10 bases. From germline, CDR1 is MDHEN and CDR2 SYDVKM. Trimming at V came to 6 bases and at J to 2 bases, leaving 4 bases not matched to a gene. The length of the CDR3 is 15 residues. The CDR3: CASSLGQGTYNEQFF. The CDR3 nucleotides are TGTGCCAGCAGCCTGGGACAGGGGACCTACAATGAGCAGTTCTTC.

Many counts were recorded for this clonotype. V and J are TRBV5-1 and TRBJ2-1; D is unresolved. CDR1 and CDR2 (germline): SGHRS, YFSETQ. The V and J ends lost 2 bases and 9 bases respectively, with 6 bases between them. This CDR3 is 11 amino acids long. The CDR3 here is CASSFITEQFF. The DNA for the CDR3 is TGCGCCAGCAGCTTCATCACTGAGCAGTTCTTC.

The rearrangement joins TRBV25-1 to TRBJ1-5; D is undetermined. Trimming removed 6 bases at V and 2 bases at J, with 11 bases between. The V gene's germline CDR1 is MGHDK and CDR2 SYGVNS. The CDR3 contains 14 residues. CDR3 DNA: TGTGCCAGCAGCTCATCCGACGGCAATCAGCCCCAGCATTTT. Protein sequence: CASSSSDGNQPQHF.